This T cell receptor (beta chain) originates from a study of blood T cell repertoires in COVID-19. Clones were sequenced by immunoSEQ multiplex PCR, and TCRdb holds only the in-frame ones, with some missing. The profile shows about 150,000 clones, just over 85% of them singletons. Germline V gene lookup returns CDR1 MNHEY and CDR2 SVGAGI. V was pared by 5 bases and J by 2 bases, with 5 bases of the junction left unmatched. The CDR3 spans 14 residues. This clonotype was obtained from a man aged 45 to 65 with active or convalescent COVID-19. The sequencing input was peripheral blood. The chain employs TRBV6-5 and TRBJ2-7; 8 bases agree with TRBD2. The CDR3 region has the DNA TGTGCCAGCAGTCCGCCCGGGGGGGCCTACGAGCAGTACTTC. It specifies CASSPPGGAYEQYF.